This record looks at one T cell receptor (beta chain) sequence and its context. What it binds is not known. J lost 3 bases, V lost 0 bases, and 3 bases had no gene match. This CDR3 is 15 amino acids long. Germline CDR1 reads SGHRS; CDR2 reads YFSETQ. These data belong to a study of T-cell memory formation after mild COVID-19. Across the whole study: The TCR clusters were mostly specific to one donor.

TCRdb processed the 5' RACE reads anew with MiXCR; each CDR3 protein has one entry. The repertoire includes about 440,000 distinct CDR3 sequences, 15% to 25% of them detected once, and around 8% sits in the top ten. Overall study findings and caveats: Those CD4+ clones that contracted were mainly in CM and EM (CD8+ ones in EMRA). The study detected some responding clones in pre-infection memory, suggesting cross-reactive memory joined. The study found balanced CD4/CD8 in clones contracting day 15 to 85 and a CD4+ lean in later expanders.

This receptor was taken from an adult woman who had mild COVID-19 (a few samples of this study predate the infection). Cell type and time point are not known. The material sequenced was PBMCs or a T cell subset sorted from them (not recorded which). The J gene is TRBJ2-7, the V gene TRBV5-1, with 10 positions matching TRBD1. The CDR3 spells CASSLETGGFYEQYF. The CDR3 nucleotides are TGCGCCAGCAGCTTGGAGACAGGGGGCTTCTACGAGCAGTACTTC. The full variable domain, in which reference TRBV5-1 and TRBJ2-7 provide the parts outside the CDR3, is KAGVTQTPRYLIKTRGQQVTLSCSPISGHRSVSWYQQTPGQGLQFLFEYFSETQRNKGNFPGRFSGRQFSNSRSEMNVSTLELGDSALYLCASSLETGGFYEQYFGPGTRLTVT.